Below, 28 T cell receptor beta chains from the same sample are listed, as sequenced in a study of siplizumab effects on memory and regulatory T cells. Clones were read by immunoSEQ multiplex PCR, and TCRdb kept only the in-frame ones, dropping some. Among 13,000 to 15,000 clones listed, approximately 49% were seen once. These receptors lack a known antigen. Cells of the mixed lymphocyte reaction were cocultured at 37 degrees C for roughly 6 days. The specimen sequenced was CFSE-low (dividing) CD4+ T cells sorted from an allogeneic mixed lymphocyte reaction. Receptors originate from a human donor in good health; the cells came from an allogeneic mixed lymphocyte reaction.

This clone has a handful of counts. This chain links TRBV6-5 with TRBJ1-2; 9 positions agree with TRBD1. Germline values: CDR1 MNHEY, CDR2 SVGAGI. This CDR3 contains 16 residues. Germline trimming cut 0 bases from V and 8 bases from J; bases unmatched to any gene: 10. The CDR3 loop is CASSYSGTGIGNGYTF. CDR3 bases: TGTGCCAGCAGTTACTCTGGGACAGGGATTGGAAACGGCTACACCTTC.

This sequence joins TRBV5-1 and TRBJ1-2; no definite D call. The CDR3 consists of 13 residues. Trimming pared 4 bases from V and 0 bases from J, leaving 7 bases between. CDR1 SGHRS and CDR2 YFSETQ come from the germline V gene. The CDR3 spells CASSNRANYGYTF. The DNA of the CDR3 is TGCGCCAGCAGCAACCGGGCTAACTATGGCTACACCTTC. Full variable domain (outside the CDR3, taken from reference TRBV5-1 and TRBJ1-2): KAGVTQTPRYLIKTRGQQVTLSCSPISGHRSVSWYQQTPGQGLQFLFEYFSETQRNKGNFPGRFSGRQFSNSRSEMNVSTLELGDSALYLCASSNRANYGYTFGSGTRLTVV.

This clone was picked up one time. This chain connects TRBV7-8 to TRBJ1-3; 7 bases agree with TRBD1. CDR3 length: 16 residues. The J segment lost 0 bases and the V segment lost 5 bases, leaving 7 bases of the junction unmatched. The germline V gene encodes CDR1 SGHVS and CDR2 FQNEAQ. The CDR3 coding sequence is TGTGCCAGCAGCGGGACAGCAATAACCTCTGGAAACACCATATATTTT. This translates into CASSGTAITSGNTIYF.

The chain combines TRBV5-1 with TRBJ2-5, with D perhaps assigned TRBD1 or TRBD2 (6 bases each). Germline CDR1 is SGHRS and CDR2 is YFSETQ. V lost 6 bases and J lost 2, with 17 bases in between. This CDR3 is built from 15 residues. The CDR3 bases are TGCGCCAGCACCTTAGGGGGTAGCGGACAAGAGACCCAGTACTTC. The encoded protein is CASTLGGSGQETQYF.

The CDR3 DNA is TGTGCCAGCAGCTTGGCGGGAGTCTTCACCGAGCAGTACTTC. Its protein product is CASSLAGVFTEQYF. The chain carries TRBV11-3 and TRBJ2-7; 7 nucleotides match TRBD2. The CDR3 runs 14 residues. V was pared by 3 bases and J by 6 bases, with 8 bases of the junction left unmatched. The germline gives CDR1 SGHNT, CDR2 YENEEA.

CDR3 DNA: TGTGCCAGCAGCTTAAGAACAGGGGGCCCTGGAACCTTC. Amino acid sequence: CASSLRTGGPGTF. V gene TRBV11-2 combines with J gene TRBJ1-2; TRBD1 aligns across 9 bases. Trimming took 2 bases from V and 14 from J; bases not matched to a gene: 9. The CDR3 is made up of 13 amino acids. Germline values: CDR1 SGHAT, CDR2 FQNNGV.

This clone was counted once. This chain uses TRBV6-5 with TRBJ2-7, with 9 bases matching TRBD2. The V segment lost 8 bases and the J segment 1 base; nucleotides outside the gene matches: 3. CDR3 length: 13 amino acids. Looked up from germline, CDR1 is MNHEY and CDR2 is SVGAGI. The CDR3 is CASVLAGSYEQYF. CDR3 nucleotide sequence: TGTGCCAGCGTCCTAGCGGGATCCTACGAGCAGTACTTC.

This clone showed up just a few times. The CDR3 DNA is TGCGCCAGCAGCTTGGGAGGGGGCTTGTATGGCTACACCTTC. This codes for CASSLGGGLYGYTF. The rearrangement links TRBV5-1 to TRBJ1-2, with 7 bases that match TRBD1. V lost 0 bases to trimming and J lost 5 bases; unmatched junction nucleotides: 4. Germline loops: CDR1 SGHRS, CDR2 YFSETQ. There are 14 residues in the CDR3.

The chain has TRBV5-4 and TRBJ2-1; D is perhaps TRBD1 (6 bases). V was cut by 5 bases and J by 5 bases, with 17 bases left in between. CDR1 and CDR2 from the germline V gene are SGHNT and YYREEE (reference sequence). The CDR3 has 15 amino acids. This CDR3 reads CASSHRDTQNNEQFF. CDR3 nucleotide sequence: TGTGCCAGCAGTCACCGGGACACCCAAAACAATGAGCAGTTCTTC.

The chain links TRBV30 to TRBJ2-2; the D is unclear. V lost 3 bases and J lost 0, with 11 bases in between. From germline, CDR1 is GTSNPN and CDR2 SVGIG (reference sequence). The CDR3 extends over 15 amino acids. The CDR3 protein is CAWSITVTNTGELFF. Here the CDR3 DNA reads TGTGCCTGGAGCATTACCGTAACGAACACCGGGGAGCTGTTTTTT. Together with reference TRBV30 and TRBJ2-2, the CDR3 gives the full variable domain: SQTIHQWPATLVQPVGSPLSLECTVEGTSNPNLYWYRQAAGRGLQLLFYSVGIGQISSEVPQNLSASRPQDRQFILSSKKLLLSDSGFYLCAWSITVTNTGELFFGEGSRLTVL.

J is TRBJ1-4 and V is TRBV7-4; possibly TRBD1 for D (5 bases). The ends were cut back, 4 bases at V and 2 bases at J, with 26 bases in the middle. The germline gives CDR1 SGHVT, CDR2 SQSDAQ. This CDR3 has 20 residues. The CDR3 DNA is TGTGCCAGCAGCTCCGGTAGGGGAAAGGGCGAGTTTCGGACTAATGAAAAACTGTTTTTT. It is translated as CASSSGRGKGEFRTNEKLFF.

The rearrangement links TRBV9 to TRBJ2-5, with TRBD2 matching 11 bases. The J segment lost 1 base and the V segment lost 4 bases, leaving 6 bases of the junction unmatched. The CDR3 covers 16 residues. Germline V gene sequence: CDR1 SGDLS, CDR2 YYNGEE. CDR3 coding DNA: TGTGCCAGCAGCACCCCTAGCGGGGGGATCCAAGAGACCCAGTACTTC. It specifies CASSTPSGGIQETQYF.

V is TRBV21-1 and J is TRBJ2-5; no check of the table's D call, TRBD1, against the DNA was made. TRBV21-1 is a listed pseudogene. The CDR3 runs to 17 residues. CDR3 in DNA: TGTGCCAGCAGCATTAGAAGGGACAGGGAGGGGAGAGAGACCCAGTACTTC. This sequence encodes CASSIRRDREGRETQYF.

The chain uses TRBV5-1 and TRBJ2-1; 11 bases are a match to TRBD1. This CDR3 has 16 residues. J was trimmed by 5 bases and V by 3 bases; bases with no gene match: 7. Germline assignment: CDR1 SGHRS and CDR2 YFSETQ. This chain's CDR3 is CASSSTGTGGDNEQFF. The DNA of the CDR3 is TGCGCCAGCAGCTCAACCGGGACAGGGGGTGACAATGAGCAGTTCTTC.

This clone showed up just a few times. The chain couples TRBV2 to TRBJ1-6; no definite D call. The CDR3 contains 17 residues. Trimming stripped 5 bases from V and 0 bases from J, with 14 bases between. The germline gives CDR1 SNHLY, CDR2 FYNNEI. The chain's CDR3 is CASSPSTGSSYNSPLHF. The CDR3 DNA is TGTGCCAGCAGTCCATCAACGGGGAGCTCCTATAATTCACCCCTCCACTTT.

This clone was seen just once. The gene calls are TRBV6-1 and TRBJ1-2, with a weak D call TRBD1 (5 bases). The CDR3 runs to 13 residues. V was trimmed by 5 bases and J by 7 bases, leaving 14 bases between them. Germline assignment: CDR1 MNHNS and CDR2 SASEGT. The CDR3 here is CASSFEERGGYTF. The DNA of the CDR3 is TGTGCCAGCAGTTTCGAAGAAAGGGGTGGCTACACCTTC.

Here the CDR3 DNA reads TGTGCCAGCAGTGGAGCTTCCTACGAGCAGTACTTC. Encoded protein: CASSGASYEQYF. V gene TRBV2 combines with J gene TRBJ2-7, with D hard to call. Germline CDR1 and CDR2: SNHLY and FYNNEI. There are 12 residues in the CDR3. V was pared by 4 bases and J by 1 base, with 5 bases between. The full variable domain, completed using reference TRBV2 and TRBJ2-7, is EPEVTQTPSHQVTQMGQEVILRCVPISNHLYFYWYRQILGQKVEFLVSFYNNEISEKSEIFDDQFSVERPDGSNFTLKIRSTKLEDSAMYFCASSGASYEQYFGPGTRLTVT.

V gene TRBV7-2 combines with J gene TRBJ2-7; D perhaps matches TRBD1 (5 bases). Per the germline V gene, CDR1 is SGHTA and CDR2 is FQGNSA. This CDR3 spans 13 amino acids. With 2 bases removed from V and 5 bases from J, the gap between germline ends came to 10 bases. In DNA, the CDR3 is TGTGCCAGCAGCTTAATGTCAGGGAACGAGCAGTACTTC. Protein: CASSLMSGNEQYF.

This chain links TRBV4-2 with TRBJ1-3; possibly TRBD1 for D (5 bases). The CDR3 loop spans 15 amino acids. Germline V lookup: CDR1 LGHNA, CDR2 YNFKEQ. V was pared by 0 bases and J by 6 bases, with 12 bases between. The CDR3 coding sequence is TGTGCCAGCAGCCAAGATCCGGGACGGTCAAACACCATATATTTT. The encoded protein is CASSQDPGRSNTIYF.

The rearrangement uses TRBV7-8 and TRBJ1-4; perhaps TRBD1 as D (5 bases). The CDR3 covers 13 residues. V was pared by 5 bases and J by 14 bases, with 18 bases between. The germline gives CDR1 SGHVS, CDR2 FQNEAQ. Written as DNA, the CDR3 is TGTGCCAGCAGCGCCGACAGCCCAGGGCGGCTGTTTTTT. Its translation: CASSADSPGRLFF. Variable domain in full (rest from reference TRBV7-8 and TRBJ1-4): GAGVSQSPRYKVAKRGQDVALRCDPISGHVSLFWYQQALGQGPEFLTYFQNEAQLDKSGLPSDRFFAERPEGSVSTLKIQRTQQEDSAVYLCASSADSPGRLFFGSGTQLSVL.

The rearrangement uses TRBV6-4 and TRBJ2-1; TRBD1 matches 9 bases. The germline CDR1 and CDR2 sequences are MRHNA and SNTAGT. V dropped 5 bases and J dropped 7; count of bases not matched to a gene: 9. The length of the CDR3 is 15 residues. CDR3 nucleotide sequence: TGTGCCAGCAGTACAACAGGGGGCCTCGGGAATGAGCAGTTCTTC. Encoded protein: CASSTTGGLGNEQFF.

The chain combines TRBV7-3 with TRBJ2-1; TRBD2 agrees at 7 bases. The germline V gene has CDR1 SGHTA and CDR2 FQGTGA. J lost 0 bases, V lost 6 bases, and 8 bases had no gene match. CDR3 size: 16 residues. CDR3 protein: CASSLSGASSYNEQFF. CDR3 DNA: TGTGCCAGCAGTCTCAGCGGGGCGAGCTCCTACAATGAGCAGTTCTTC. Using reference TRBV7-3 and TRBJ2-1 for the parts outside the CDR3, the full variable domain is GAGVSQTPSNKVTEKGKYVELRCDPISGHTALYWYRQSLGQGPEFLIYFQGTGAADDSGLPNDRFFAVRPEGSVSTLKIQRTERGDSAVYLCASSLSGASSYNEQFFGPGTRLTVL.

This CDR3 is CASSLDRLNEQFF. The CDR3 DNA sequence: TGCGCCAGCAGCCTGGACAGGTTAAATGAGCAGTTCTTC. The chain employs TRBV5-1 and TRBJ2-1; 7 bases line up with TRBD1. This CDR3 comprises 13 residues. Germline CDR1 reads SGHRS; CDR2 reads YFSETQ. The V and J ends lost 4 bases and 7 bases, in that order; junction bases with no gene match: 5.

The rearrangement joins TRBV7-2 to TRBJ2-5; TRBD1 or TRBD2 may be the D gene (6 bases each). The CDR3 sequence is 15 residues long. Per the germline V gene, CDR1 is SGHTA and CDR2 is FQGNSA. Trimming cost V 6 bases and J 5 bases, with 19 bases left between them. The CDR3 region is CASRRTGGSVETQYF. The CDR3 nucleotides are TGTGCCAGCAGGAGAACCGGGGGCTCGGTGGAGACCCAGTACTTC.

CDR3 residues: CASNLGAGVSTDTQYF. DNA for the CDR3: TGCGCCAGCAACCTCGGGGCGGGGGTCAGCACAGATACGCAGTATTTT. V gene TRBV5-1 combines with J gene TRBJ2-3; 7 nucleotides line up with TRBD2. This CDR3 spans 16 amino acids. CDR1 is SGHRS and CDR2 is YFSETQ in the germline V gene. V lost 6 bases to trimming and J lost 0 bases; unmatched junction nucleotides: 10.

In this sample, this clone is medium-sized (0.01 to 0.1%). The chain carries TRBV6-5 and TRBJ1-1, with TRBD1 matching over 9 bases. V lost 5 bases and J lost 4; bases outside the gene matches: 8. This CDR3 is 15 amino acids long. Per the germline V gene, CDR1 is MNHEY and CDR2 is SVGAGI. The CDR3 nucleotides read TGTGCCAGCAGTGCTACTGACAGGGGGACCACTGAAGCTTTCTTT. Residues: CASSATDRGTTEAFF.

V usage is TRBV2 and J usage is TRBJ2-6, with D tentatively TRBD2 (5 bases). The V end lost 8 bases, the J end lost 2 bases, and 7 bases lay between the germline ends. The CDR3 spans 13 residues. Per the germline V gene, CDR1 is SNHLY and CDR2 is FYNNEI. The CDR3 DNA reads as TGTGCCAGCTCCGGGACTGGGGCCAACGTCCTGACTTTC. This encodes CASSGTGANVLTF.

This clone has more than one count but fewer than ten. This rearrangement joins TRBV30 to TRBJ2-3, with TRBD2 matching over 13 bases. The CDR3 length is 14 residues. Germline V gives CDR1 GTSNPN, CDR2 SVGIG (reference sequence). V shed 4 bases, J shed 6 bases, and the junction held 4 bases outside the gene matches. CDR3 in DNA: TGTGCCTGGATCACTAGCGGGGGGGCGGATACGCAGTATTTT. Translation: CAWITSGGADTQYF.